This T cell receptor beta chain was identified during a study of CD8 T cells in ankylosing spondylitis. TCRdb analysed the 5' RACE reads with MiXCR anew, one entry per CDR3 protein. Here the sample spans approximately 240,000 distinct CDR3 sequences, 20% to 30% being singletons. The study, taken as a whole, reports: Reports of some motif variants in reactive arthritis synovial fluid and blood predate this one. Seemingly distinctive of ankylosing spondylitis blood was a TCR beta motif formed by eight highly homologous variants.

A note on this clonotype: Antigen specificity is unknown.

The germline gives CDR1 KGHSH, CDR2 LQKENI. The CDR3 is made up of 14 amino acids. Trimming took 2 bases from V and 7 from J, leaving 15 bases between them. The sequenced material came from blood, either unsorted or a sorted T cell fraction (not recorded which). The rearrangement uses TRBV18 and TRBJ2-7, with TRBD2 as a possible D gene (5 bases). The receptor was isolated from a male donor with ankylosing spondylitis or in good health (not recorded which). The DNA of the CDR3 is TGTGCCAGCTCACCAACTGTAAATCCGGGGGAGCAGTACTTC. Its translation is CASSPTVNPGEQYF.